Below, one TCR beta chain is given with its context. The assay used deep level. Genomic DNA of every subset was divided equally among multiple immunoSEQ plates. How the authors handled the data: For the immunoSEQ data, sequences were junction-only without quality scores, so filtering differed. The data were produced by immunoSEQ multiplex PCR, yet TCRdb's version contains in-frame clones alone and is incomplete. The D gene and trimming were derived from the DNA, and the V and J assignments and clone size from that table. Among about 1.5 million clones listed, approximately 98% were seen once. CD4+ cell separation produced CD45RA+ naive and CD45RA-negative memory subsets. The CDR3 runs 14 residues. Trimming at V came to 6 bases and at J to 2 bases, leaving 7 bases not matched to a gene. Germline values: CDR1 MNHNS, CDR2 SASEGT. The sample originates from a study of shared clonotypes between healthy human individuals.

The chain couples TRBV6-1 to TRBJ2-7, with 7 nucleotides matching TRBD1. This TCR was recovered from a man in his thirties or forties in good health. The material sequenced was naive CD4+ T cells sorted from blood. The subset here: CD45RA+ positively selected. The CDR3: CASRETGNTYEQYF. DNA of the CDR3: TGTGCCAGCAGAGAGACAGGGAACACCTACGAGCAGTACTTC.